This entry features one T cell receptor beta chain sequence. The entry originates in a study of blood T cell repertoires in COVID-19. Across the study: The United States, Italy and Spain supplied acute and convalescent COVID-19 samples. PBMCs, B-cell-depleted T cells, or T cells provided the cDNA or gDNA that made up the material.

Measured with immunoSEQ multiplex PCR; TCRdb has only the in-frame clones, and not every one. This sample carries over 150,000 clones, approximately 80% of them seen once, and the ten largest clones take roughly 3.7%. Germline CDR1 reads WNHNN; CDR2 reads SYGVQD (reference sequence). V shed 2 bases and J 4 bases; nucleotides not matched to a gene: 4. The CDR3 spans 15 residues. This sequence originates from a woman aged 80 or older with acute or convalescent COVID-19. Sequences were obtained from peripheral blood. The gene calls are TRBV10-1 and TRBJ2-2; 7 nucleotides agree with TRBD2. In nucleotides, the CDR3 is TGCGCCAGCAGTGAGACGGGAGGACCCACCGGGGAGCTGTTTTTT. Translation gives CASSETGGPTGELFF.